Sequencing of this T cell receptor beta chain was carried out in a study of radiation and T cells in renal cell carcinoma. Time point meaning: blood 4 weeks post-SBRT, at nephrectomy. Treatment in this sample: 15 Gy SBRT to primary tumor, nephrectomy 4 weeks later. The tumor was a clear cell renal cell carcinoma. Method: immunoSEQ multiplex PCR; TCRdb's copy keeps in-frame clones and lacks some. This table holds fewer than 200,000 clones, 88% found once. CDR1 is SGHVS and CDR2 is FQNEAQ in the germline V gene. V lost 2 bases and J lost 2, with 15 bases in between. The CDR3 spans 17 residues. This specimen consisted of blood, obtained from a patient whose treatment included radiotherapy and nephrectomy. This sequence joins TRBV7-8 and TRBJ1-4, with D hard to call. The source of this sequence is a woman aged 50 to 65 with renal cell carcinoma. CDR3 region: CASSLPAGSATNEKLFF. CDR3 nucleotides: TGTGCCAGCAGCTTACCCGCGGGAAGTGCGACTAATGAAAAACTGTTTTTT.